Included here is one T cell receptor (beta chain) sequence, with context. V lost 2 bases and J lost 2, with 13 bases in between. Germline CDR1 and CDR2: LNHDA and SQIVND (reference sequence). This CDR3 has 16 residues. These data come from a study of blood T cell repertoires in COVID-19. Only in-frame clones appear in the TCRdb table, and some are missing; sequencing was by immunoSEQ multiplex PCR. The table lists 400,000 to 450,000 clones, about 91% of them singletons, with roughly 1.4% in the top ten. Input material: peripheral blood. The V call is TRBV19, the J call TRBJ1-3; a weak D match, TRBD1 (5 bases). The TCR sequence derives from a woman between 40 and 50 years old with COVID-19, enrolled during active disease. In DNA, the CDR3 is TGTGCCAGTAGTATAAGAGGGACTGATACTGGAAACACCATATATTTT. Translation: CASSIRGTDTGNTIYF.